The 2 T cell receptor beta chains below were found in one sample sequenced in a study of cytomegalovirus exposure and HLA in healthy donors. Primers for the PCR totalled 60 Vbeta and 13 Jbeta. The data were produced by immunoSEQ multiplex PCR, yet TCRdb's version contains in-frame clones alone and is incomplete. The sample lists around 130,000 clones, 73% seen once, with around 2.1% in the top ten. Specimen: PBMCs. These receptors were obtained from a woman in her forties in good health and CMV-seropositive.

The chain combines TRBV30 with TRBJ1-6, with D tentatively TRBD1 (5 bases). CDR1 is GTSNPN and CDR2 is SVGIG in the germline V gene (reference sequence). The germline V and J ends were trimmed by 4 bases and 9 bases, with 22 bases remaining between them. The CDR3 is made up of 16 amino acids. In DNA, the CDR3 is TGTGCCTGGACCCGGAGGGGATCTTTCTTAAGTTCACCCCTCCACTTT. Encoded protein: CAWTRRGSFLSSPLHF.

A single count supports this clone. The chain uses TRBV30 and TRBJ1-1, with 7 bases fitting TRBD1. Trimming removed 0 bases from V and 4 bases from J; junction bases left unmatched: 2. Germline V CDR1 and CDR2: GTSNPN, SVGIG (reference sequence). The CDR3 is made up of 13 amino acids. Written as DNA, the CDR3 is TGTGCCTGGAGTGTACAGGGGAGCACTGAAGCTTTCTTT. It specifies CAWSVQGSTEAFF.